This TCR beta chain was sequenced in a study of high-grade serous ovarian cancer treatment subgroups. Across the study: Each sample yielded on average roughly 7,000 unique TCR beta rearrangements from over 12,000 reads.

The sample holds a few counts of this clone. Its antigen remains unidentified. The V end lost 8 bases, the J end lost 4 bases, and 15 bases lay between the germline ends. Per the germline V gene, CDR1 is SGHDN and CDR2 is FVKESK. The CDR3 covers 14 residues. The data were produced by immunoSEQ multiplex PCR, yet TCRdb's version contains in-frame clones alone and is incomplete. The sample lists about 5,700 clones; 79% were seen once. Broader study findings: The analyses considered CDR3 and ignored CDR1 and CDR2. Spatial context was lost because tumors were sequenced in bulk. Different patients shared almost no repertoire; same-patient tumors shared roughly 0.1 to 0.8.

The tumor samples were collected prior to definitive surgery or chemotherapy. Material for sequencing was tumor tissue. This sequence originates from a human donor with high-grade serous ovarian cancer. The rearrangement uses TRBV14 and TRBJ2-1; D call uncertain. This CDR3 reads CASSDGIRYNEQFF. The CDR3 region has the DNA TGTGCCAGCTCGGACGGAATCCGATACAATGAGCAGTTCTTC.